This passage covers 21 T cell receptor beta chains from one sample sequenced in a study of blood T cells in healthy people across ages. Primed by a sample-barcoded 5' primer and a J-beta primer mix, a second PCR proceeded for 7 to 11 cycles. TCRdb redid the calling of the 5' RACE reads with MiXCR, one entry per CDR3 protein. The sample shows approximately 1.5 million distinct CDR3 sequences, about 42% of them seen only once. Sequenced material: blood. All receptors come from a woman aged 18 to 35 in good health.

V usage is TRBV4-3 and J usage is TRBJ2-2; D not resolved. In germline, CDR1 is LGHNA, CDR2 YSLEER. The ends were cut back, 0 bases at V and 5 bases at J, with 16 bases in the middle. The CDR3 totals 17 residues. CDR3 loop: CASSQDDGLLGTGELFF. The DNA for the CDR3 is TGCGCCAGCAGCCAAGATGACGGCCTCCTAGGGACCGGGGAGCTGTTTTTT.

The chain uses TRBV5-6 and TRBJ2-3, with TRBD2 matching over 11 bases. The CDR3 is 20 amino acids. V lost 4 bases and J lost 0; bases outside the gene matches: 16. The germline V gene encodes CDR1 SGHDT and CDR2 YYEEEE. CDR3 in amino acids: CASSADFLAGGPKSTDTQYF. As DNA, the CDR3 is TGTGCCAGCAGCGCGGACTTCCTAGCGGGGGGCCCCAAAAGCACAGATACGCAGTATTTT.

The chain recombines TRBV4-3 with TRBJ2-7, with a possible D match to TRBD2 (5 bases). This CDR3 has 16 residues. Looked up from germline, CDR1 is LGHNA and CDR2 is YSLEER. The V gene lost 0 bases and the J gene lost 2 bases, with 14 bases spanning the gap. The CDR3 protein is CASSQDMAGITYEQYF. The CDR3 DNA reads as TGCGCCAGCAGCCAAGATATGGCGGGTATCACCTACGAGCAGTACTTC.

In its sample, this clonotype was seen a few times. This CDR3 is CSASQGAPYEQYF. CDR3 DNA: TGCAGTGCCAGTCAGGGGGCACCCTACGAGCAGTACTTC. The V and J genes are TRBV20-1 and TRBJ2-7; 8 nucleotides match TRBD1. J lost 2 bases, V lost 6 bases, and 6 bases had no gene match. Germline CDR1 and CDR2: DFQATT and SNEGSKA (reference sequence). The CDR3 runs to 13 residues.

The CDR3 sequence: CASSVVAGFGDEQFF. The CDR3 DNA sequence: TGTGCCAGCAGCGTAGTAGCGGGGTTTGGCGATGAGCAGTTCTTC. The genes are TRBV9 and TRBJ2-1; 8 bases agree with TRBD2. V lost 0 bases to trimming and J lost 8 bases; unmatched junction nucleotides: 7. CDR1 SGDLS and CDR2 YYNGEE come from the germline V gene. The CDR3 runs to 15 residues.

This clonotype was counted ten times or more. The genes are TRBV6-5 and TRBJ2-3; 8 nucleotides match TRBD2. J was trimmed by 4 bases and V by 2 bases; bases with no gene match: 5. The CDR3 is 15 amino acids. Germline V gene lookup returns CDR1 MNHEY and CDR2 SVGAGI. CDR3 bases: TGTGCCAGCAGTTACAGCGGGAGAGGTCCAGATACGCAGTATTTT. As protein: CASSYSGRGPDTQYF.

As concerns this clonotype: A much more abundant neighbour one base away suggests this may be a read error. The chain is built from TRBV7-3 and TRBJ2-3; TRBD1 aligns across 8 bases. Per the germline V gene, CDR1 is SGHTA and CDR2 is FQGTGA. The CDR3 is made up of 15 amino acids. Losses at the gene ends were 6 bases for V and 4 bases for J; bases not matched to a gene: 9. CDR3 residues: CASRATGVRSDTQYF. The CDR3 DNA reads as TGTGCCAGCAGAGCGACAGGGGTTCGGTCAGATACGCAGTATTTT.

A few counts support this clonotype. The V gene is TRBV6-2 or TRBV6-3, the J gene TRBJ2-1; 7 positions match TRBD2. With 7 bases clipped from V and 1 base from J, the junction kept 10 bases outside the gene matches. This CDR3 region has 16 residues. In germline, CDR1 is MNHEY, CDR2 SVGEGT. The CDR3 DNA reads as TGTGCCAGCATTCCGCGGGAGAGGCGGTCCTACAATGAGCAGTTCTTC. It yields the protein CASIPRERRSYNEQFF.

This clonotype has only a few counts. This chain uses TRBV6-5 with TRBJ2-3, with 11 bases aligning to TRBD2. Germline CDR1 and CDR2: MNHEY and SVGAGI. The trim removed 5 bases at V and 1 base at J, leaving 8 bases unmatched. CDR3 length: 17 amino acids. CDR3: CASSNLAGGRGTDTQYF. The CDR3 region has the DNA TGTGCCAGCAGTAACCTAGCGGGGGGAAGGGGCACAGATACGCAGTATTTT.

This clonotype was recorded a few times. This rearrangement joins TRBV10-3 to TRBJ2-7, with TRBD2 identical over 11 bases. V shed 8 bases, J shed 3 bases, and the junction held 15 bases outside the gene matches. Germline V lookup: CDR1 ENHRY, CDR2 SYGVKD. This CDR3 comprises 17 residues. The CDR3 protein is CAIARQAGTSGNYEQYF. In nucleotides, the CDR3 is TGTGCCATCGCTCGACAGGCCGGGACTAGCGGAAACTACGAGCAGTACTTC.

The genes are TRBV3-1 and TRBJ2-1, with 10 bases that match TRBD2. Germline CDR1 reads LGHDT; CDR2 reads YNNKEL (reference sequence). CDR3 size: 16 residues. The junction had 9 bases not matched to a gene; V was cut back by 3 bases and J by 7 bases. CDR3 loop: CASSQAGTSESNEQFF. The CDR3 bases are TGTGCCAGCAGCCAGGCGGGGACTAGCGAAAGTAATGAGCAGTTCTTC.

This clonotype has only a few counts. V gene TRBV20-1 combines with J gene TRBJ2-7, with unresolved D. In germline, CDR1 is DFQATT, CDR2 SNEGSKA (reference sequence). This CDR3 spans 12 amino acids. The V gene lost 3 bases and the J gene lost 3 bases, with 9 bases spanning the gap. DNA of the CDR3: TGCAGTGCTAGGGCGGCTGGCTACGAGCAGTACTTC. Residues: CSARAAGYEQYF.

This clonotype was counted only a few times. DNA of the CDR3: TGTGCCAGCAGCGTCCTCCTAGCGACTAGCTCCTACGAGCAGTACTTC. Translating gives CASSVLLATSSYEQYF. The chain couples TRBV2 to TRBJ2-7; possibly TRBD2 for D (6 bases). CDR1 is SNHLY and CDR2 is FYNNEI in the germline V gene. V lost 6 bases and J 0 bases, leaving 18 bases between the germline ends. This CDR3 spans 16 amino acids.

This clonotype was seen more than once but under ten times. The rearrangement links TRBV3-1 to TRBJ2-4; 12 bases match TRBD2. Germline-derived CDR1 and CDR2 are LGHDT and YNNKEL (reference sequence). J gave up 0 bases and V 5 bases, and 8 bases lay outside the gene matches. The CDR3 is 18 residues long. Written as DNA, the CDR3 is TGTGCCAGCAGCTTCCTAGCGGGAGGGAAAACAGCCAAAAACATTCAGTACTTC. Its protein is CASSFLAGGKTAKNIQYF.

This clonotype came up a few times. J is TRBJ2-3 and V is TRBV18, with D perhaps matching TRBD2 (6 bases). V lost 6 bases to trimming and J lost 2 bases, with 15 bases between them. CDR3 length: 15 amino acids. Germline V gene sequence: CDR1 KGHSH, CDR2 LQKENI. The CDR3 coding sequence is TGTGCCAGCTCGGACCGGGACTCTCCCACAGATACGCAGTATTTT. It is translated as CASSDRDSPTDTQYF.

The CDR3 DNA sequence: TGTGCCAGCAGCCAAGATCTTGCCGCTTACCAAGAGACCCAGTACTTC. The encoded protein is CASSQDLAAYQETQYF. The genes are TRBV3-1 and TRBJ2-5; D unresolved. The CDR3 runs 16 residues. V was shortened by 0 bases and J by 0 bases, with 11 bases between the two germline ends. Germline values: CDR1 LGHDT, CDR2 YNNKEL (reference sequence).

This rearrangement joins TRBV20-1 to TRBJ2-1; D is uncertain. Deletions cut 1 base from V and 4 bases from J, with 14 bases between. The CDR3 contains 15 residues. CDR1 and CDR2 from the germline V gene are DFQATT and SNEGSKA (reference sequence). The CDR3 spells CSARGRMDAYNEQFF. CDR3 coding DNA: TGCAGTGCTAGAGGTCGCATGGATGCATACAATGAGCAGTTCTTC.

This clonotype was counted only a few times. The V call is TRBV20-1, the J call TRBJ1-5; no reliable D call. Germline-derived CDR1 and CDR2 are DFQATT and SNEGSKA (reference sequence). The CDR3 totals 14 residues. The V end lost 6 bases, the J end lost 3 bases, and 15 bases lay between the germline ends. Written as DNA, the CDR3 is TGCAGTGCCAAACCTAGGAAGGACAATCAGCCCCAGCATTTT. It translates to CSAKPRKDNQPQHF.

The rearrangement joins TRBV6-2 or TRBV6-3 to TRBJ1-1, with no clear D. Germline loops: CDR1 MNHEY, CDR2 SVGEGT. This CDR3 has 12 residues. Trimming took 4 bases from V and 6 from J, leaving 9 bases between them. The CDR3 protein is CASSSGYSEAFF. The DNA of the CDR3 is TGTGCCAGCAGTTCGGGGTATTCTGAAGCTTTCTTT.

Regarding this clonotype: The germline gene is not matched at one end of the junction; a read error may be the cause. This chain links TRBV7-2 with TRBJ2-3, with D possibly matching TRBD2 (5 bases). From germline, CDR1 is SGHTA and CDR2 FQGNSA. There are 18 residues in the CDR3. CDR3 nucleotides: TGCGCCAGCAGCTTCGGCCTCTCTAGAGGGAGCAGCACAGATACGCAGTATTTT. Translation gives CASSFGLSRGSSTDTQYF.

This sequence joins TRBV7-6 and TRBJ2-3; D unresolved. This CDR3 is 15 amino acids long. The V and J ends lost 7 bases and 1 base respectively, with 15 bases between them. Germline V lookup: CDR1 SGHVS, CDR2 FNYEAQ. As DNA, the CDR3 is TGTGCCAGCACCCATTGGGCCACTGGCACAGATACGCAGTATTTT. This translates into CASTHWATGTDTQYF. Full variable domain (missing parts from reference TRBV7-6 and TRBJ2-3): GAGVSQSPRYKVTKRGQDVALRCDPISGHVSLYWYRQALGQGPEFLTYFNYEAQQDKSGLPNDRFSAERPEGSISTLTIQRTEQRDSAMYRCASTHWATGTDTQYFGPGTRLTVL.